This TCR beta chain comes out of a study of T cell changes during pregnancy in multiple sclerosis. Deletions cut 4 bases from V and 1 base from J, with 7 bases between. Germline CDR1 and CDR2: MGHRA and YSYEKL. The CDR3 has 13 amino acids. In the case of this clone: Other DNA variants within this sample encode the same CDR3.

Repertoires were generated with immunoSEQ multiplex PCR, while TCRdb's copy carries only in-frame clones and drops some. Among roughly 58,000 clones listed, 90% were seen once. This sequence was found in a female donor with multiple sclerosis, enrolled in a pregnancy study. This rearrangement joins TRBV4-1 to TRBJ1-1; unclear D gene. This material consisted of CD8+ T cells from peripheral blood mononuclear cells, taken before pregnancy. The chain's CDR3 is CASSPPGNTEAFF. In DNA, the CDR3 is TGCGCCAGCAGCCCCCCAGGGAACACTGAAGCTTTCTTT.